Listed below are T cell receptor beta chains from one sample, sequenced in a study of T-cell memory formation after mild COVID-19. Using its own MiXCR run on the 5' RACE reads, TCRdb lists one record per CDR3 protein. The sample lists about 190,000 distinct CDR3 sequences, 20% to 25% occurring once. Sequencing was done on a sample of PBMCs or a T cell subset sorted from them (not recorded which). The receptors derive from an adult woman who had mild COVID-19 (a few samples of this study predate the infection). Cell type and time point are not known. The CDR3 runs from the conserved cysteine through the conserved F or W. The D gene is left open where the match is weak. Rows give clone size only sometimes, using once, few, many, or a class for an expanded clone.

V gene	CDR3 length	D gene	clone size	J gene	CDR3 DNA	CDR3 protein
TRBV7-8	14	-	-	TRBJ2-7	TGTGCCAGCAGCTTACGGGCTAGCGACTACGAGCAGTACTTC	CASSLRASDYEQYF
TRBV25-1	11	TRBD1	few	TRBJ2-1	TGTGCCAGCAGATCCGGGACAGGGCAGTTCTTC	CASRSGTGQFF
TRBV4-1	14	-	-	TRBJ2-1	TGCGCCAGCAGCCAAGTGAGGGGATACAATGAGCAGTTCTTC	CASSQVRGYNEQFF
TRBV6-1	15	TRBD1	-	TRBJ2-3	TGTGCCAGCAGTGGGGGACAGGGAGCGGCAGATACGCAGTATTTT	CASSGGQGAADTQYF
TRBV9	17	TRBD2	few	TRBJ2-2	TGTGCCAGCAGCGTCCCTAAGCGGGGGGGCTTCGGCGGGGAGCTGTTTTTT	CASSVPKRGGFGGELFF
TRBV9	14	-	once	TRBJ2-1	TGTGCCAGCAGCGTTGGCCTAGGAGGTGGTGAGCAGTTCTTC	CASSVGLGGGEQFF
TRBV14	15	-	-	TRBJ2-7	TGTGCCAGCAGCCCCGACAGTATTAGATCCTACGAGCAGTACTTC	CASSPDSIRSYEQYF
TRBV11-2	13	-	-	TRBJ1-1	TGTGCCAGCAGCTTAGAAGTGGGGACTGAAGCTTTCTTT	CASSLEVGTEAFF
TRBV7-9	20	TRBD2	-	TRBJ2-2	TGTGCCAGCAGCTCCGACCTCCTACGGGAGGCACTCGCAATCACCGGGGAGCTGTCTTTT	CASSSDLLREALAITGELSF
TRBV24-1	16	TRBD2	-	TRBJ2-1	TGTGCCACCAGCCGGGGGCTAGCGGGAGTTGTGAATGAGCAGTTCTTC	CATSRGLAGVVNEQFF
TRBV5-1	15	-	-	TRBJ1-5	TGCGCCAGCAGCCCAAACAGCATGTCCAATCAGCCCCAGCATTTT	CASSPNSMSNQPQHF
TRBV12-3/TRBV12-4	16	-	-	TRBJ2-5	TGTGCCAGCAGTTTAAGTGCGCAGGGGTACCAAGAGACCCAGTACTTC	CASSLSAQGYQETQYF
TRBV20-1	12	-	-	TRBJ2-1	TGCAGTGCAACCCAAGGGGGCAATGAGCAGTTCTTC	CSATQGGNEQFF
TRBV19	16	-	-	TRBJ1-1	TGTGCCAGTAGCTCCCCCGGCGCTTTCTGGGACACTGAAGCTTTCTTT	CASSSPGAFWDTEAFF
TRBV4-3	18	TRBD1	-	TRBJ2-2	TGCGCCAGCAGCCAAGATCAACTCGGACAGGGGGCAGGCGGGGAGCTGTTTTTT	CASSQDQLGQGAGGELFF
TRBV6-5	13	-	-	TRBJ2-1	TGTGCCAGCAGCCGAGCTACACCGGATGAGCAGTTCTTC	CASSRATPDEQFF
TRBV19	12	-	-	TRBJ1-2	TGTGCCAGCATCGGGGGCTACTATGGCTACACCTTC	CASIGGYYGYTF